This TCR beta chain was identified during a study of T-cell memory formation after mild COVID-19. CDR3 size: 14 residues. Trimming left V 1 base short and J 7 bases short, with 14 bases between. Per germline, CDR1 MNHEY and CDR2 SVGEGT. Via MiXCR, TCRdb re-called the 5' RACE reads, giving one row per CDR3 protein. The profile shows over 35,000 distinct CDR3 sequences, 7.5% to 10% of them singletons. The sequence was collected from an adult woman who had mild COVID-19 (a few samples of this study predate the infection). Cell type and time point are not known. What was sequenced was PBMCs or a T cell subset sorted from them (not recorded which). The J gene is TRBJ2-7, the V gene TRBV6-2 or TRBV6-3; D might be TRBD1 or TRBD2, each matching 5 bases. The CDR3 DNA reads TGTGCCAGCAGTTACTACGGGGCTCAAGGGGAGCAGTACTTC. Its translation: CASSYYGAQGEQYF.